A few counts support the clone carrying this T cell receptor beta chain. TCRdb itself ran the 5' RACE reads through MiXCR, one entry per CDR3 protein. The sample contains around 340,000 distinct CDR3 sequences, 12% to 15% of which appear only once. This specimen comes from a study of T-cell memory formation after mild COVID-19. CDR1 is LGHNA, CDR2 YNFKEQ, per germline. This CDR3 is 12 amino acids long. Trimming pared 0 bases from V and 6 bases from J, leaving 4 bases between. The receptor was isolated from a man younger than 30 who had mild COVID-19 (a few samples of this study predate the infection). Cell type and time point are not known. The specimen sequenced was PBMCs or a T cell subset sorted from them (not recorded which). The chain employs TRBV4-2 and TRBJ2-3; D is unclear. In DNA, the CDR3 is TGTGCCAGCAGCCAAGAATCCGATACGCAGTATTTT. It is translated as CASSQESDTQYF.